The TCR beta chain under discussion was sequenced for a study of blood T cell repertoires in COVID-19. Authors' methods: Amplification from reference gene primers served as the basis for estimated nucleated cell counts. TCRdb keeps only in-frame clones here, not all; method: immunoSEQ multiplex PCR. The V and J calls and the clone size are those of that table, but D and trimming were determined from the DNA. The table lists 200,000 to 300,000 clones, about nine tenths of them singletons. The germline V gene encodes CDR1 LGHDT and CDR2 YNNKEL (reference sequence). Trimming left V 0 bases short and J 3 bases short, with 11 bases between. This CDR3 has 15 amino acids.

The sequenced sample consisted of PBMCs or T cells enriched from blood (not recorded which). This sequence joins TRBV3-1 (or the pseudogene TRBV3-2) and TRBJ1-2; perhaps TRBD1 as D (6 bases). The clonotype originates from a woman aged 35 to 49 with acute COVID-19. In nucleotides, the CDR3 is TGTGCCAGCAGCCAAGATAACAGGGCCGACTATGGCTACACCTTC. Encoded protein: CASSQDNRADYGYTF.